This T cell receptor beta chain was retrieved from a study of blood T cell repertoires in COVID-19. Study at large: Researchers got acute and convalescent COVID-19 samples from the United States, Italy and Spain. T cells, B-cell-depleted T cells, or PBMCs supplied cDNA or gDNA.

Data came from immunoSEQ multiplex PCR; TCRdb stores just in-frame clones and leaves some out. The sample lists roughly 100,000 clones, roughly 80% occurring once. V trimming: 0 bases; J trimming: 4 bases; junction bases outside the gene matches: 9. Germline CDR1 reads LGHDT; CDR2 reads YNNKEL (reference sequence). The CDR3 has 18 amino acids. The sequenced sample was peripheral blood. The V call is TRBV3-1 (or the pseudogene TRBV3-2), the J call TRBJ2-1, with TRBD2 matching over 10 bases. The receptor comes from a woman of 80 years or more with active or convalescent COVID-19. CDR3 sequence (DNA): TGTGCCAGCAGCCAAGACATAGCGGGGGGAAATATATACAATGAGCAGTTCTTC. Protein: CASSQDIAGGNIYNEQFF.